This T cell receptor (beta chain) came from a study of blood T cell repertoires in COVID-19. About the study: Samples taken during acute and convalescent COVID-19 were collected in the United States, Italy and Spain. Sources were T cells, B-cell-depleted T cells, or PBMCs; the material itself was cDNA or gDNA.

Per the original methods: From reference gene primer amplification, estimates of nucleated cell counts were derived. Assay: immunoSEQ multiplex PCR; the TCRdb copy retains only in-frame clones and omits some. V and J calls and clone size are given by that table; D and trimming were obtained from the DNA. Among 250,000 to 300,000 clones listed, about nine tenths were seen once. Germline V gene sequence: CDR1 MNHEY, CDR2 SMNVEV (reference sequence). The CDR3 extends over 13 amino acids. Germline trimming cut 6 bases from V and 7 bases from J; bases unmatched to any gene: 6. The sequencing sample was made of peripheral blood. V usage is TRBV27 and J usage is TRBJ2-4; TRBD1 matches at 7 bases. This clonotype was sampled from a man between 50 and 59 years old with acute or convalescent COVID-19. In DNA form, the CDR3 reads TGTGCCAGCAGCCCGACAGGGTTTAACATTCAGTACTTC. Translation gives CASSPTGFNIQYF.